The 31 T cell receptor beta chains presented below share a single source sample, sequenced in a study of OX40 agonist ivuxolimab in advanced cancers. Sequencing was performed with immunoSEQ multiplex PCR; in TCRdb, only in-frame clones are kept and a portion is missing. The sample yields 55,000 to 75,000 clones, about 90% seen once. This specimen consisted of CD4+ or CD8+ T cells sorted from blood, obtained in a trial of the OX40 agonist ivuxolimab. Source of these receptors: an adult with an advanced solid tumor such as melanoma, head and neck, liver or kidney cancer.

This rearrangement joins TRBV27 to TRBJ2-7; 10 bases fit TRBD2. The CDR3 has 14 amino acids. CDR1 is MNHEY, CDR2 SMNVEV, per germline (reference sequence). The ends lost 3 bases at V and 5 bases at J; junction bases unmatched: 4. CDR3 sequence reads: CASSFSGRADEQYF. For the CDR3, the DNA is TGTGCCAGCAGTTTCAGCGGGAGGGCCGACGAGCAGTACTTC.

The rearrangement joins TRBV5-4 to TRBJ2-1, with 10 bases matching TRBD2. J lost 6 bases, V lost 6 bases, and 9 bases had no gene match. There are 15 residues in the CDR3. Germline assignment: CDR1 SGHNT and CDR2 YYREEE (reference sequence). CDR3 sequence: CASTPPSGSFNEQFF. For the CDR3, the DNA is TGTGCCAGCACCCCCCCTAGCGGGAGTTTCAATGAGCAGTTCTTC.

The chain employs TRBV2 and TRBJ2-7; D is possibly TRBD2 (5 bases). The length of the CDR3 is 12 residues. The germline CDR1 and CDR2 sequences are SNHLY and FYNNEI. The V end lost 2 bases, the J end lost 6 bases, and 8 bases lay between the germline ends. This CDR3 reads CASSEMGVEQYF. In nucleotides, the CDR3 is TGTGCCAGCAGTGAAATGGGAGTCGAGCAGTACTTC.

The CDR3 bases are TGTGCCAGTAGTATAGGAGTCTTCGGTCAGCCCCAGCATTTT. Translated: CASSIGVFGQPQHF. The rearrangement joins TRBV19 to TRBJ1-5; no reliable D call. V lost 1 base and J 6 bases, leaving 10 bases between the germline ends. Germline V gives CDR1 LNHDA, CDR2 SQIVND (reference sequence). This CDR3 is 14 amino acids long.

This chain uses TRBV11-2 with TRBJ2-3, with D unclear. CDR1 and CDR2 from the germline V gene are SGHAT and FQNNGV. Trimming removed 5 bases from V and 6 bases from J, with 9 bases in between. This CDR3 has 12 amino acids. The CDR3 sequence: CASSQELDTQYF. CDR3 coding DNA: TGTGCCAGCAGCCAAGAGTTGGATACGCAGTATTTT.

The rearrangement uses TRBV7-2 and TRBJ1-3; 8 bases match TRBD1. CDR3 length equals 15 residues. V lost 1 base to trimming and J lost 1 base; unmatched junction nucleotides: 0. CDR1 SGHTA and CDR2 FQGNSA come from the germline V gene. The CDR3 loop reads CASSLDRGSGNTIYF. CDR3 sequence (DNA): TGTGCCAGCAGCTTAGACAGGGGGTCTGGAAACACCATATATTTT.

The rearrangement uses TRBV9 and TRBJ1-2, with 11 positions matching TRBD1. Germline trimming cut 0 bases from V and 4 bases from J; bases unmatched to any gene: 11. CDR3 length: 18 residues. Germline-derived CDR1 and CDR2 are SGDLS and YYNGEE. The CDR3 reads CASSVGPGTGGWSYGYTF. CDR3 sequence (DNA): TGTGCCAGCAGCGTAGGACCTGGGACAGGGGGTTGGAGCTATGGCTACACCTTC.

The V gene is TRBV5-6, the J gene TRBJ2-7; tentative D call: TRBD2 (5 bases). Deletions cut 3 bases from V and 1 base from J, with 8 bases between. CDR3 length: 13 amino acids. The V gene's germline CDR1 is SGHDT and CDR2 YYEEEE. The CDR3: CASSYRTSYEQYF. The CDR3 nucleotides are TGTGCCAGCAGCTACCGGACTTCCTACGAGCAGTACTTC. Variable domain in full (rest from reference TRBV5-6 and TRBJ2-7): DAGVTQSPTHLIKTRGQQVTLRCSPKSGHDTVSWYQQALGQGPQFIFQYYEEEERQRGNFPDRFSGHQFPNYSSELNVNALLLGDSALYLCASSYRTSYEQYFGPGTRLTVT.

This clone was detected once. V usage is TRBV28 and J usage is TRBJ2-3; D is unresolved. Per the germline V gene, CDR1 is MDHEN and CDR2 is SYDVKM. The CDR3 is 14 residues long. The germline V and J ends were trimmed by 6 bases and 1 base, with 11 bases remaining between them. This CDR3 is CASSPNQGTDTQYF. CDR3 nucleotides: TGTGCCAGCAGCCCTAATCAAGGCACAGATACGCAGTATTTT.

V is TRBV4-3 and J is TRBJ2-3, with D maybe TRBD2 (5 bases). CDR3 size: 17 residues. Trimming took 0 bases from V and 4 from J, leaving 17 bases between them. Germline V gives CDR1 LGHNA, CDR2 YSLEER. CDR3 loop: CASSQDSPLHGADTQYF. The CDR3 DNA is TGCGCCAGCAGCCAAGATTCCCCTCTTCACGGGGCAGATACGCAGTATTTT.

The chain is built from TRBV2 and TRBJ2-1, with 8 bases identical to TRBD2. Per germline, CDR1 SNHLY and CDR2 FYNNEI. The CDR3 runs 12 residues. Trimming took 8 bases from V and 9 from J; bases not matched to a gene: 6. Here the CDR3 DNA reads TGTGCCAGCGGGACTAGATTCACTGAGCAGTTCTTC. It translates to CASGTRFTEQFF. Based on the CDR3 plus reference TRBV2 and TRBJ2-1, the full variable domain is EPEVTQTPSHQVTQMGQEVILRCVPISNHLYFYWYRQILGQKVEFLVSFYNNEISEKSEIFDDQFSVERPDGSNFTLKIRSTKLEDSAMYFCASGTRFTEQFFGPGTRLTVL.

This clone was detected only a few times. The chain uses TRBV6-1 and TRBJ2-1; 7 nucleotides match TRBD1. The CDR3 runs to 15 residues. Germline loops: CDR1 MNHNS, CDR2 SASEGT. The J segment lost 5 bases and the V segment lost 2 bases, leaving 6 bases of the junction unmatched. CDR3 protein: CASSERQGSNNEQFF. The CDR3 DNA follows: TGTGCCAGCAGTGAAAGACAGGGCTCGAACAATGAGCAGTTCTTC.

This clone was picked up a small number of times. The V gene is TRBV11-2, the J gene TRBJ2-7; maybe TRBD1 (5 bases). This CDR3 is built from 15 residues. The germline V gene encodes CDR1 SGHAT and CDR2 FQNNGV. Trimming pared 0 bases from V and 5 bases from J, leaving 14 bases between. CDR3 in DNA: TGTGCCAGCAGCTTAGATCCCGCCAGGGTAGACGAGCAGTACTTC. Translation gives CASSLDPARVDEQYF.

This chain links TRBV4-3 with TRBJ1-4; 8 positions match TRBD1. Germline V CDR1 and CDR2: LGHNA, YSLEER. The trim removed 0 bases at V and 7 bases at J, leaving 10 bases unmatched. This CDR3 has 17 residues. CDR3 sequence: CASSQDRGQGGPEKLFF. The CDR3 nucleotides read TGCGCCAGCAGCCAAGATCGTGGACAGGGCGGTCCTGAAAAACTGTTTTTT.

The V call is TRBV19, the J call TRBJ2-7; a weak D match, TRBD2 (6 bases). Looked up from germline, CDR1 is LNHDA and CDR2 is SQIVND (reference sequence). With 6 bases removed from V and 3 bases from J, the gap between germline ends came to 15 bases. The CDR3 spans 14 residues. CDR3 DNA: TGTGCCAGTAGCTTAACGGGGGAAAACTACGAGCAGTACTTC. It is translated as CASSLTGENYEQYF.

This clone was picked up one time. V is TRBV4-3 and J is TRBJ2-1; 11 nucleotides match TRBD2. After removal of 4 bases from V and 4 bases from J, the junction contained 6 bases not matched to a gene. Germline V gives CDR1 LGHNA, CDR2 YSLEER. The CDR3 consists of 16 residues. CDR3 in DNA: TGCGCCAGCAGCCCCCACGGGACTAGCGGATACAATGAGCAGTTCTTC. Translating it yields CASSPHGTSGYNEQFF.

This chain joins TRBV7-9 and TRBJ2-5; TRBD1 agrees at 9 bases. The V gene's germline CDR1 is SEHNR and CDR2 FQNEAQ (reference sequence). The J segment lost 5 bases and the V segment lost 3 bases, leaving 4 bases of the junction unmatched. This CDR3 is built from 14 residues. CDR3 nucleotide sequence: TGTGCCAGCAGCTTGGCACAGGGGGCCGAGACCCAGTACTTC. Protein product: CASSLAQGAETQYF. Based on the CDR3 plus reference TRBV7-9 and TRBJ2-5, the full variable domain is DTGVSQNPRHKITKRGQNVTFRCDPISEHNRLYWYRQTLGQGPEFLTYFQNEAQLEKSRLLSDRFSAERPKGSFSTLEIQRTEQGDSAMYLCASSLAQGAETQYFGPGTRLLVL.

As regards this clone: Mismatch with germline at one junction end may stem from a read error. The rearrangement uses TRBV9 and TRBJ2-1, with D possibly being TRBD1 or TRBD2 (5 bases each). This CDR3 contains 14 residues. Per germline, CDR1 SGDLS and CDR2 YYNGEE. The DNA of the CDR3 is TGTGCCAGCAGTAGCGAGGACAACTACCATGAGCAGTTCTTC. It translates to CASSSEDNYHEQFF.

This chain joins TRBV15 and TRBJ1-1, with unresolved D. Germline CDR1 reads LNHNV; CDR2 reads YYDKDF (reference sequence). The CDR3 totals 14 residues. V lost 5 bases and J lost 6, with 16 bases in between. The CDR3 loop reads CATSPFSGMAEAFF. The DNA for the CDR3 is TGTGCCACCAGCCCTTTTTCGGGGATGGCTGAAGCTTTCTTT.

The chain joins TRBV5-6 to TRBJ2-7; 9 bases match TRBD2. The CDR3 is 15 amino acids. V trimming: 4 bases; J trimming: 2 bases; junction bases outside the gene matches: 7. Germline V lookup: CDR1 SGHDT, CDR2 YYEEEE. The CDR3 DNA reads TGTGCCAGCAGCGGAGGGGGCGGGAGGGCCTACGAGCAGTACTTC. Translating it yields CASSGGGGRAYEQYF. The full variable domain, with the rest looked up from reference TRBV5-6 and TRBJ2-7, is DAGVTQSPTHLIKTRGQQVTLRCSPKSGHDTVSWYQQALGQGPQFIFQYYEEEERQRGNFPDRFSGHQFPNYSSELNVNALLLGDSALYLCASSGGGGRAYEQYFGPGTRLTVT.

The chain links TRBV28 to TRBJ2-7; D is uncertain. Trimming removed 2 bases from V and 1 base from J, with 12 bases in between. The CDR3 runs 15 residues. Germline CDR1 MDHEN, CDR2 SYDVKM. The CDR3 DNA follows: TGTGCCAGCAGTTTAAGGCAGGTAGGATCCTACGAGCAGTACTTC. It specifies CASSLRQVGSYEQYF.

The chain employs TRBV27 and TRBJ2-7; 7 positions match TRBD1. Germline trimming cut 0 bases from V and 5 bases from J; bases unmatched to any gene: 1. Germline CDR1 reads MNHEY; CDR2 reads SMNVEV (reference sequence). The CDR3 spans 13 residues. The CDR3 nucleotides are TGTGCCAGCAGTTTATCGGGACAGAACGAGCAGTACTTC. Amino acids: CASSLSGQNEQYF.

This chain connects TRBV2 to TRBJ2-7, with 8 bases matching TRBD1. V lost 5 bases to trimming and J lost 3 bases; unmatched junction nucleotides: 6. Germline CDR1 SNHLY, CDR2 FYNNEI. CDR3 length: 14 residues. The CDR3 coding sequence is TGTGCCAGCAGTCCCCGGACAGGGAACTACGAGCAGTACTTC. Translation gives CASSPRTGNYEQYF.

The V gene is TRBV4-3, the J gene TRBJ2-2, with 7 bases identical to TRBD1. With 4 bases clipped from V and 7 bases from J, the junction kept 9 bases outside the gene matches. The V gene's germline CDR1 is LGHNA and CDR2 YSLEER. The CDR3 extends over 15 amino acids. The CDR3, as DNA: TGCGCCAGCAGCCTGGACAGGTCCTGGGGCGGGGAGCTGTTTTTT. It codes for CASSLDRSWGGELFF.

This sequence joins TRBV4-1 and TRBJ2-7; D is uncertain. From germline, CDR1 is MGHRA and CDR2 YSYEKL. Trimming removed 4 bases from V and 9 bases from J, with 13 bases in between. The CDR3 totals 12 residues. CDR3 DNA: TGCGCCAGCAGCCCGGACGGTGACCTGCAGTACTTC. This codes for CASSPDGDLQYF.

The chain carries TRBV7-3 and TRBJ2-1; D perhaps matches TRBD2 (5 bases). V was shortened by 0 bases and J by 7 bases, with 13 bases between the two germline ends. The CDR3 covers 15 residues. Germline V lookup: CDR1 SGHTA, CDR2 FQGTGA. The CDR3 DNA reads TGTGCCAGCAGCTTAACGGGAGAGGCCGGGAATGAGCAGTTCTTC. Amino acid sequence: CASSLTGEAGNEQFF.

The chain links TRBV7-9 to TRBJ2-1, with TRBD2 matching 8 bases. The CDR3 extends over 13 amino acids. Germline trimming cut 5 bases from V and 7 bases from J; bases unmatched to any gene: 4. Germline V gene sequence: CDR1 SEHNR, CDR2 FQNEAQ (reference sequence). In DNA, the CDR3 is TGTGCCAGCAGCCAGGGACTAGATAATGAGCAGTTCTTC. Its protein is CASSQGLDNEQFF.

This chain joins TRBV11-3 and TRBJ2-3; D remains ambiguous. The V gene's germline CDR1 is SGHNT and CDR2 YENEEA. The CDR3 totals 15 residues. V was pared by 0 bases and J by 4 bases, with 11 bases between. CDR3 in amino acids: CASSLEDPLPDTQYF. CDR3 nucleotide sequence: TGTGCCAGCAGCTTAGAGGACCCCCTCCCAGATACGCAGTATTTT.

This chain uses TRBV12-2 with TRBJ1-2; the D segment call TRBD1 is taken from the table without a DNA check. TRBV12-2 constitutes a pseudogene. The CDR3 has 16 residues. The CDR3 loop reads CASRLNRGGASYGYTF. The CDR3 DNA reads TGTGCAAGTCGCTTAAATCGAGGGGGTGCGAGCTATGGCTACACCTTC.

This chain links TRBV5-1 with TRBJ2-7; D might be TRBD1 (5 bases). The V end lost 0 bases, the J end lost 6 bases, and 7 bases lay between the germline ends. The germline V gene has CDR1 SGHRS and CDR2 YFSETQ. The CDR3 runs to 12 residues. This CDR3 reads CASSLVGAEQYF. The CDR3 coding sequence is TGCGCCAGCAGCTTGGTAGGGGCCGAGCAGTACTTC.

This chain joins TRBV11-1 and TRBJ2-7, with TRBD1 as a possible D gene (8 bases). The CDR3 is 13 amino acids. Trimming took 5 bases from V and 2 from J, leaving 10 bases between them. CDR1 is SGHAT and CDR2 is FQDESV in the germline V gene (reference sequence). CDR3 sequence: CASSTGGAYEQYF. CDR3 DNA: TGTGCCAGCAGCACAGGGGGGGCCTACGAGCAGTACTTC.